This entry lists 16 T cell receptor beta chains sequenced from one sample in a study of blood T cell repertoires in COVID-19. Generated by immunoSEQ multiplex PCR, the TCRdb table keeps only in-frame clones and is missing some. The profile covers fewer than 350,000 clones, with around 86% appearing a single time and 2.5% to 3% taken by the ten largest. The sequenced material came from peripheral blood. These receptors were taken from a woman aged 55-69 years with active or convalescent COVID-19.

This sequence joins TRBV5-1 and TRBJ2-7; 8 bases are shared with TRBD1. Germline V gene data show CDR1 as SGHRS and CDR2 as YFSETQ. Losses at the gene ends were 4 bases for V and 0 bases for J; bases not matched to a gene: 9. The CDR3 consists of 16 residues. CDR3 region: CASSRSRGRVSYEQYF. As DNA, the CDR3 is TGCGCCAGCAGCCGTAGCAGGGGGCGGGTCTCCTACGAGCAGTACTTC.

The V call is TRBV12-3 or TRBV12-4, the J call TRBJ2-1, with D unresolved. The CDR3 covers 13 residues. Trimming took 5 bases from V and 0 from J, leaving 5 bases between them. The CDR3 here is CASSPSSYNEQFF. CDR3 sequence (DNA): TGTGCCAGCAGTCCCAGCTCCTACAATGAGCAGTTCTTC.

The chain employs TRBV4-1 and TRBJ1-5, with 10 bases identical to TRBD1. CDR3 length equals 16 residues. CDR1 and CDR2 from the germline V gene are MGHRA and YSYEKL. The ends lost 1 base at V and 7 bases at J; junction bases unmatched: 7. The CDR3 here is CASSQGRDRGYQPQHF. The CDR3 nucleotides are TGCGCCAGCAGCCAAGGCCGGGACAGGGGCTACCAGCCCCAGCATTTT.

About this clone: One end of the junction varies from germline; a read error may be responsible. The rearrangement joins TRBV6-1 to TRBJ1-1; TRBD1 might be the D (6 bases). From germline, CDR1 is MNHNS and CDR2 SASEGT. This CDR3 is 14 amino acids long. Written as DNA, the CDR3 is TGTGCCAGCCGTGATCGGACAGAGCTCACTGAAGCTTTCTTT. Its translation is CASRDRTELTEAFF.

The chain links TRBV5-1 to TRBJ1-3; 9 nucleotides agree with TRBD1. Germline V gene data show CDR1 as SGHRS and CDR2 as YFSETQ. The CDR3 is 15 amino acids. Losses at the gene ends were 5 bases for V and 3 bases for J; bases not matched to a gene: 6. The CDR3 loop is CASRPTGQGGNTIYF. The CDR3 DNA sequence: TGCGCCAGCAGGCCGACGGGACAGGGTGGAAACACCATATATTTT.

This clone was recorded once. The chain is built from TRBV3-1 (or the pseudogene TRBV3-2) and TRBJ2-1, with a weak D call TRBD1 (5 bases). CDR1 is LGHDT and CDR2 is YNNKEL in the germline V gene (reference sequence). The CDR3 loop spans 17 amino acids. Trimming cost V 0 bases and J 7 bases, with 19 bases left between them. CDR3 loop: CASSQDRGSATQNEQFF. The CDR3 DNA follows: TGTGCCAGCAGCCAAGATAGGGGCAGTGCGACTCAGAATGAGCAGTTCTTC.

A single count supports this clone. The rearrangement uses TRBV9 and TRBJ1-2; 8 nucleotides agree with TRBD1. The V gene's germline CDR1 is SGDLS and CDR2 YYNGEE. This CDR3 has 15 amino acids. The ends lost 3 bases at V and 1 base at J; junction bases unmatched: 5. Here the CDR3 DNA reads TGTGCCAGCAGCGCCGGACAGGGCATTAACTATGGCTACACCTTC. This translates into CASSAGQGINYGYTF.

The rearrangement links TRBV27 to TRBJ1-6; TRBD1 might be the D (6 bases). The length of the CDR3 is 16 residues. The V gene lost 6 bases and the J gene lost 0 bases, with 12 bases spanning the gap. From germline, CDR1 is MNHEY and CDR2 SMNVEV (reference sequence). The CDR3: CASRETGISYNSPLHF. The DNA for the CDR3 is TGTGCCAGCAGGGAGACAGGAATCTCCTATAATTCACCCCTCCACTTT.

CDR3 protein: CASSSGQGSSYNEQFF. In nucleotides, the CDR3 is TGCGCCAGCAGCTCGGGACAGGGAAGCTCCTACAATGAGCAGTTCTTC. The chain uses TRBV5-1 and TRBJ2-1; 9 positions agree with TRBD1. Germline lookup yields CDR1 SGHRS and CDR2 YFSETQ. Unmatched junction bases numbered 4, after V lost 3 bases and J lost 0 bases. This CDR3 is built from 16 residues.

The chain combines TRBV14 with TRBJ2-3; 9 bases agree with TRBD2. Germline loops: CDR1 SGHDN, CDR2 FVKESK. The ends lost 2 bases at V and 6 bases at J; junction bases unmatched: 3. This CDR3 comprises 14 residues. CDR3 coding DNA: TGTGCCAGCAGCCAACTAGCGGGGCGGGATACGCAGTATTTT. Translation gives CASSQLAGRDTQYF.

This chain links TRBV7-2 with TRBJ2-5; 10 positions match TRBD2. The junction had 4 bases not matched to a gene; V was cut back by 2 bases and J by 4 bases. The CDR3 loop spans 15 amino acids. Per germline, CDR1 SGHTA and CDR2 FQGNSA. The CDR3, as DNA: TGTGCCAGCAGCTTAAAGCGGGGGGGCATAGAGACCCAGTACTTC. Amino acids: CASSLKRGGIETQYF.

The chain carries TRBV3-1 (or the pseudogene TRBV3-2) and TRBJ2-1; 11 nucleotides agree with TRBD2. Germline assignment: CDR1 LGHDT and CDR2 YNNKEL (reference sequence). This CDR3 comprises 16 residues. The V segment lost 0 bases and the J segment 2 bases; nucleotides outside the gene matches: 0. The CDR3 loop reads CASSQDSGGAYNEQFF. The CDR3 DNA follows: TGTGCCAGCAGCCAAGATAGCGGGGGGGCCTACAATGAGCAGTTCTTC.

CDR3 nucleotide sequence: TGTGCCAGCAGTTTGGCAGTCCCCTACGAGCAGTACTTC. Protein: CASSLAVPYEQYF. The chain has TRBV27 and TRBJ2-7; no clear D. The length of the CDR3 is 13 residues. Germline V lookup: CDR1 MNHEY, CDR2 SMNVEV (reference sequence). Trimming cost V 3 bases and J 2 bases, with 8 bases left between them.

The V and J genes are TRBV28 and TRBJ2-5; tentative D call: TRBD1 (6 bases). The CDR3 loop spans 14 amino acids. CDR1 MDHEN and CDR2 SYDVKM come from the germline V gene. V lost 8 bases and J 5 bases, leaving 18 bases between the germline ends. As DNA, the CDR3 is TGTGCCAGCTCCCTCGGCCCAGGGGCCGAGACCCAGTACTTC. Amino acid sequence: CASSLGPGAETQYF.

This chain connects TRBV4-1 to TRBJ2-3; TRBD2 might be the D (5 bases). Per germline, CDR1 MGHRA and CDR2 YSYEKL. Trimming removed 4 bases at V and 3 bases at J, with 17 bases between. This CDR3 has 16 amino acids. Here the CDR3 DNA reads TGCGCCAGCAGCCGCGGACTTTCTATGACAACAGATACGCAGTATTTT. Translated: CASSRGLSMTTDTQYF.

The rearrangement uses TRBV4-1 and TRBJ2-7, with D perhaps matching TRBD1 (6 bases). Germline V gene lookup returns CDR1 MGHRA and CDR2 YSYEKL. The CDR3 totals 15 residues. V was cut by 3 bases and J by 3 bases, with 15 bases left in between. The CDR3 coding sequence is TGCGCCAGCAGCCATATGGGGGCCGCCTTCTACGAGCAGTACTTC. It encodes CASSHMGAAFYEQYF.